These 10 T cell receptor beta chains share one sample of origin, sequenced in a study of CD8 T cells in Susac syndrome. With random hexamers, reverse transcription was performed on about 0.5 to 1 ug of RNA. TCRdb reprocessed the immunoSEQ multiplex PCR reads via MiXCR and lists one record per CDR3 protein. The data hold more than 200,000 distinct CDR3 sequences, with roughly 93% observed a single time. Sequenced: CD4+ T cells from PBMCs. These receptors were collected from a human donor with Susac syndrome.

The chain recombines TRBV6-5 with TRBJ2-1; 11 bases line up with TRBD2. V trimming: 6 bases; J trimming: 7 bases; junction bases outside the gene matches: 8. This CDR3 spans 15 amino acids. Germline CDR1 and CDR2: MNHEY and SVGAGI. The CDR3 DNA is TGTGCCAGCAGCCGTAGCGGGGGGGCCCGAAATGAGCAGTTCTTC. Amino acid sequence: CASSRSGGARNEQFF.

As DNA, the CDR3 is TGTGCCAGCAGCACGACAGACCAGAACTACGAGCAGTACTTC. This gives the protein CASSTTDQNYEQYF. The J gene is TRBJ2-7, the V gene TRBV5-6; possible D gene TRBD1, 5 bases. The CDR3 sequence is 14 residues long. The germline CDR1 and CDR2 sequences are SGHDT and YYEEEE. V gave up 4 bases and J gave up 3 bases, with 14 bases separating them.

A single count supports this clonotype. The rearrangement joins TRBV29-1 to TRBJ2-3; no reliable D call. Germline V lookup: CDR1 SQVTM, CDR2 ANQGSEA. V lost 1 base, J lost 1 base, and 9 bases lay in between. The CDR3 runs to 14 residues. The CDR3 loop reads CSVEGALRTDTQYF. CDR3 coding DNA: TGCAGCGTTGAAGGCGCGCTACGCACAGATACGCAGTATTTT.

This chain uses TRBV30 with TRBJ1-5; TRBD1 aligns across 9 bases. The CDR3 is made up of 13 amino acids. CDR1 is GTSNPN, CDR2 SVGIG, per germline (reference sequence). The J segment lost 7 bases and the V segment lost 0 bases, leaving 1 base of the junction unmatched. The CDR3 spells CAWSVGTGQPQHF. In nucleotides, the CDR3 is TGTGCCTGGAGTGTTGGGACAGGGCAGCCCCAGCATTTT. The whole variable domain, filled in from reference TRBV30 and TRBJ1-5, reads SQTIHQWPATLVQPVGSPLSLECTVEGTSNPNLYWYRQAAGRGLQLLFYSVGIGQISSEVPQNLSASRPQDRQFILSSKKLLLSDSGFYLCAWSVGTGQPQHFGDGTRLSIL.

V and J are TRBV20-1 and TRBJ2-5; TRBD1 agrees at 7 bases. Looked up from germline, CDR1 is DFQATT and CDR2 is SNEGSKA (reference sequence). With 1 base clipped from V and 1 base from J, the junction kept 3 bases outside the gene matches. This CDR3 contains 14 residues. The chain's CDR3 is CSARARDSQETQYF. The DNA of the CDR3 is TGCAGTGCTAGAGCCCGGGACAGCCAAGAGACCCAGTACTTC.

The CDR3 DNA reads TGTGCCTGGAATACCGGGGCGCACACTGAAGCTTTCTTT. It codes for CAWNTGAHTEAFF. The chain carries TRBV30 and TRBJ1-1, with D possibly TRBD1 on 5 matching bases. Germline V gene lookup returns CDR1 GTSNPN and CDR2 SVGIG (reference sequence). V gave up 4 bases and J gave up 3 bases, with 12 bases separating them. The CDR3 covers 13 residues.

The chain couples TRBV7-2 to TRBJ1-3; D unclear. This CDR3 region has 13 residues. Germline V CDR1 and CDR2: SGHTA, FQGNSA. Trimming removed 0 bases at V and 6 bases at J, with 6 bases between. The CDR3 protein is CASSLAGANTIYF. CDR3 in DNA: TGTGCCAGCAGCTTAGCAGGAGCAAACACCATATATTTT.

The chain joins TRBV20-1 to TRBJ1-2; D possibly corresponds to TRBD1 (6 bases). CDR1 DFQATT and CDR2 SNEGSKA come from the germline V gene (reference sequence). V lost 6 bases and J lost 2, with 19 bases in between. The CDR3 covers 15 residues. Here the CDR3 reads CSAPKIPGANYGYTF. In nucleotides, the CDR3 is TGCAGTGCCCCGAAGATCCCAGGGGCAAACTATGGCTACACCTTC.

The genes are TRBV6-4 and TRBJ2-7; maybe TRBD1 (5 bases). Germline V gene sequence: CDR1 MRHNA, CDR2 SNTAGT. The CDR3 contains 14 residues. V lost 10 bases to trimming and J lost 2 bases, with 18 bases between them. The CDR3 sequence is CANKDSRFTYEQYF. CDR3 bases: TGTGCCAACAAAGACAGCCGTTTTACCTACGAGCAGTACTTC.

CDR3 region: CASRRGRSETQYF. The CDR3, as DNA: TGCGCCAGCAGAAGGGGGCGGTCAGAGACCCAGTACTTC. The gene calls are TRBV5-1 and TRBJ2-5, with TRBD1 identical over 7 bases. The CDR3 consists of 13 residues. Germline V gene lookup returns CDR1 SGHRS and CDR2 YFSETQ. V lost 5 bases, J lost 4 bases, and 5 bases stayed unmatched.